The clone carrying this TCR beta chain was seen many times. The data derive from a study of spatial heterogeneity in lung cancer. For the study at large: Donors were fewer than 90 untreated early-stage non-small cell lung cancer patients. PBMC collected at follow-up were sequenced when available, a median of roughly 2 years after resection. Alpha-chain sequences were consistently detected in smaller numbers than beta-chain sequences.

Time point reported: blood at routine non-recurrence follow-up after resection. Whole RNA obtained from tumor, nontumor lung or frozen PBMC underwent sequencing without sorting. CDR1 is SGDLS, CDR2 YYNGEE, per germline. V lost 3 bases to trimming and J lost 2 bases, with 4 bases between them. This CDR3 is 12 amino acids long. A unique molecular identifier was carried by every single TCR cDNA molecule. TCRdb reprocessed the 5' RACE reads with MiXCR, giving one entry per CDR3 protein. The repertoire holds fewer than 55,000 distinct CDR3 sequences, 6% to 8.5% seen once, with 35% in the top ten. The sequence came from a female donor with early-stage non-small cell lung cancer. The gene calls are TRBV9 and TRBJ2-3; D ambiguous. The material sequenced was PBMCs, taken at follow-up. CDR3 DNA sequence: TGTGCCAGCAGCGACTACACAGATACGCAGTATTTT. Translating gives CASSDYTDTQYF. The variable domain in full, completed from reference TRBV9 and TRBJ2-3, reads DSGVTQTPKHLITATGQRVTLRCSPRSGDLSVYWYQQSLDQGLQFLIQYYNGEERAKGNILERFSAQQFPDLHSELNLSSLELGDSALYFCASSDYTDTQYFGPGTRLTVL.